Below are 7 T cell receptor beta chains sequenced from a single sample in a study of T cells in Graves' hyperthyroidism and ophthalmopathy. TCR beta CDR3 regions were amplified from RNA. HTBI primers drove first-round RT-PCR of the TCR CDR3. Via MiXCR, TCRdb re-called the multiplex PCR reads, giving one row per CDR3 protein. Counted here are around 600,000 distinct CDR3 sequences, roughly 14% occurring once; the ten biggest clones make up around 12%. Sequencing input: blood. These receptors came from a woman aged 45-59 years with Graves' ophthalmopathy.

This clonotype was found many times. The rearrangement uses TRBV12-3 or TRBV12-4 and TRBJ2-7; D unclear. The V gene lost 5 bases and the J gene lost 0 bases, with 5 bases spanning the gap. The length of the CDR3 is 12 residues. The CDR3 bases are TGTGCCAGCAGTGTATTCTCCTACGAGCAGTACTTC. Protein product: CASSVFSYEQYF.

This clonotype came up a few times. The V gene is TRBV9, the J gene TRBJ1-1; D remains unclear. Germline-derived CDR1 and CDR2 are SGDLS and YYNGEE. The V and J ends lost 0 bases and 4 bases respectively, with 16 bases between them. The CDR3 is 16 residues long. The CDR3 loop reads CASSVAIGEVGTEAFF. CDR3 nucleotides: TGTGCCAGCAGCGTAGCTATCGGGGAGGTAGGCACTGAAGCTTTCTTT. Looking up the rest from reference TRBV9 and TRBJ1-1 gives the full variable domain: DSGVTQTPKHLITATGQRVTLRCSPRSGDLSVYWYQQSLDQGLQFLIQYYNGEERAKGNILERFSAQQFPDLHSELNLSSLELGDSALYFCASSVAIGEVGTEAFFGQGTRLTVV.

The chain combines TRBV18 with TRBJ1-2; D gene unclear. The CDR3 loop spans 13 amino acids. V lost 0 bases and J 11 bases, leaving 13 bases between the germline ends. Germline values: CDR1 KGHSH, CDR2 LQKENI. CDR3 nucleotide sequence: TGTGCCAGCTCACCACCGGCCAGGACTGGTTACACCTTC. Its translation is CASSPPARTGYTF.

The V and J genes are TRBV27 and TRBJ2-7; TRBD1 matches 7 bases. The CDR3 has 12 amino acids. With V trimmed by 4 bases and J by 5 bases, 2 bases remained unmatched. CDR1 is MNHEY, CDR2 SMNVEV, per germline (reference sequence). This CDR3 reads CASSWDRHEQYF. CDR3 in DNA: TGTGCCAGCAGTTGGGACAGACACGAGCAGTACTTC.

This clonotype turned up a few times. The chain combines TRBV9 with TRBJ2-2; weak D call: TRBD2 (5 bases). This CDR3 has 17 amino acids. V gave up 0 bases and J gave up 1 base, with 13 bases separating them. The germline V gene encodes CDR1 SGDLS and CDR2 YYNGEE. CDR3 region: CASSVEGEAGNTGELFF. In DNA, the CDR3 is TGTGCCAGCAGCGTAGAAGGCGAGGCGGGGAACACCGGGGAGCTGTTTTTT.

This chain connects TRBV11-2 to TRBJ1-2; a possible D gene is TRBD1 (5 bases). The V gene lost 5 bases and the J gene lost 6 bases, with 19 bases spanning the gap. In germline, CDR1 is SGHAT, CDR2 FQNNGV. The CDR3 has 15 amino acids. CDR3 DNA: TGTGCCAGCAGCACCCCACGGACCCCGGGGGATGGCTACACCTTC. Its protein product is CASSTPRTPGDGYTF.

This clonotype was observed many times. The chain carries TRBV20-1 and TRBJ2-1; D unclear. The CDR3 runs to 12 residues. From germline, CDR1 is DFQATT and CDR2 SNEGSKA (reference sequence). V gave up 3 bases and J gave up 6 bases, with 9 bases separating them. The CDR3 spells CSARQSPNEQFF. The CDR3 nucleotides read TGCAGTGCTAGGCAGTCTCCCAATGAGCAGTTCTTC.